This entry is about one T cell receptor beta chain. Its specificity is unknown. The source of the sample is a study of cytomegalovirus exposure and HLA in healthy donors. General study findings and limits: With later analysis, a missense DCLRE1C variant became linked to TCR beta V- and J-gene trimming. HLA-A and HLA-B allele assignments for most subjects were reportedly predicted accurately using TCR beta sequences.

The V gene end was trimmed by 4 bases and the J gene end by 4 bases; junction bases not matched to a gene: 7. CDR3 length: 14 amino acids. The germline gives CDR1 SQVTM, CDR2 ANQGSEA. Primers included in the PCR were 60 Vbeta and 13 Jbeta primers. Clones were read by immunoSEQ multiplex PCR, and TCRdb kept only the in-frame ones, dropping some. This table has 150,000 to 200,000 clones, around 77% appearing once. The chain employs TRBV29-1 and TRBJ2-1, with TRBD1 matching over 7 bases. This TCR came from a man aged 35 to 55 in good health and CMV-seronegative. The sequencing input was PBMCs. Here the CDR3 reads CSVVWGQLYNEQFF. CDR3 in DNA: TGCAGCGTTGTTTGGGGACAGCTATACAATGAGCAGTTCTTC.